This TCR beta chain emerged from a study of identical twins. TCRdb recomputed calls from the 5' RACE reads with MiXCR, one row per CDR3 protein. The sample yields over 550,000 distinct CDR3 sequences, about 7.1% seen once. The ends were cut back, 6 bases at V and 2 bases at J, with 11 bases in the middle. The CDR3 has 13 amino acids. CDR1 is SQVTM, CDR2 ANQGSEA, per germline. The same data also contributed to another study, on yellow fever vaccine responses in identical twins. That work states: Each twin's T cell response to the vaccine was reported to look partly convergent and partly personalized.

The rearrangement joins TRBV29-1 to TRBJ1-5; D is perhaps TRBD1 (6 bases). Sequencing was carried out using PBMCs. This TCR came from a young woman in good health. The CDR3 here is CSVEDSRNQPQHF. The CDR3 coding sequence is TGCAGCGTGGAGGACAGCCGCAATCAGCCCCAGCATTTT.